This TCR beta chain comes out of a study of cytomegalovirus exposure and HLA in healthy donors. This clone was seen a few times. Amplification used 60 Vbeta primers and 13 Jbeta primers. Assay: immunoSEQ multiplex PCR; the TCRdb copy retains only in-frame clones and omits some. The sample carries fewer than 200,000 clones, roughly 80% recorded once. This clonotype was obtained from a male donor in good health and CMV-seronegative. Sequenced input: PBMCs.

This chain's CDR3 is CASSLEGRNNEQFF. The CDR3 nucleotides read TGCGCCAGCAGCTTGGAGGGGCGGAACAATGAGCAGTTCTTC. V and J are TRBV5-1 and TRBJ2-1, with D perhaps TRBD1 (5 bases). Germline CDR1 reads SGHRS; CDR2 reads YFSETQ. The CDR3 covers 14 residues. The ends were cut back, 0 bases at V and 5 bases at J, with 9 bases in the middle.